This entry lists 14 T cell receptor beta chains sequenced from one sample in a study of blood T cell repertoires in COVID-19. Using immunoSEQ multiplex PCR, the repertoire was profiled, and TCRdb retains in-frame clones only, with some absent. The table has about 49,000 clones, around 68% seen once; the top ten hold 7.5% to 9%. Sample: peripheral blood. Receptors originate from a woman in her seventies with acute or convalescent COVID-19.

V usage is TRBV5-4 and J usage is TRBJ1-2; TRBD1 matches at 7 bases. V shed 5 bases, J shed 5 bases, and the junction held 9 bases outside the gene matches. The germline V gene encodes CDR1 SGHNT and CDR2 YYREEE (reference sequence). CDR3 length: 14 amino acids. CDR3 sequence reads: CASRASTGPYGYTF. DNA for the CDR3: TGTGCCAGCAGAGCCTCGACAGGGCCGTATGGCTACACCTTC.

The chain links TRBV7-2 to TRBJ2-4, with 9 bases that match TRBD1. CDR1 and CDR2 from the germline V gene are SGHTA and FQGNSA. The trim removed 3 bases at V and 16 bases at J, leaving 10 bases unmatched. The CDR3 contains 13 residues. CDR3: CASSFQPGQGLYF. The DNA for the CDR3 is TGTGCCAGCAGCTTCCAACCGGGACAGGGCCTCTACTTC. Full variable domain (rest looked up from reference TRBV7-2 and TRBJ2-4): GAGVSQSPSNKVTEKGKDVELRCDPISGHTALYWYRQSLGQGLEFLIYFQGNSAPDKSGLPSDRFSAERTGGSVSTLTIQRTQQEDSAVYLCASSFQPGQGLYFGAGTRLSVL.

Only a few counts were recorded for this clone. This chain connects TRBV11-3 to TRBJ2-1; maybe TRBD2 (5 bases). The germline CDR1 and CDR2 sequences are SGHNT and YENEEA. Between the trimmed V and J ends, which lost 2 bases and 0 bases, there was a span of 8 bases. This CDR3 region has 15 residues. CDR3 coding DNA: TGTGCCAGCAGCTTAACGGGGAGCTCCTACAATGAGCAGTTCTTC. Its protein is CASSLTGSSYNEQFF.

This clone turned up a few times. The rearrangement joins TRBV4-3 to TRBJ1-3; TRBD1 agrees at 9 bases. The ends lost 0 bases at V and 8 bases at J; junction bases unmatched: 11. The germline gives CDR1 LGHNA, CDR2 YSLEER. The CDR3 sequence is 17 residues long. CDR3 region: CASSQEATGTGWDTIYF. CDR3 DNA sequence: TGCGCCAGCAGCCAAGAGGCTACCGGGACAGGGTGGGACACCATATATTTT.

The chain couples TRBV7-3 to TRBJ2-7, with 11 bases fitting TRBD1. CDR3 size: 21 residues. Germline-derived CDR1 and CDR2 are SGHTA and FQGTGA. Trimming cost V 7 bases and J 4 bases; bases outside gene matches: 27. In DNA, the CDR3 is TGTGCCAGCACCGAACCGCCCAGGCTATTGGGACAGGGGGTTATGGCGTACGAGCAGTACTTC. Protein: CASTEPPRLLGQGVMAYEQYF.

The chain employs TRBV5-1 and TRBJ2-3, with D perhaps matching TRBD2 (5 bases). Looked up from germline, CDR1 is SGHRS and CDR2 is YFSETQ. Trimming took 7 bases from V and 6 from J, leaving 15 bases between them. CDR3 length equals 13 residues. For the CDR3, the DNA is TGCGCCAGCGGGCCGCTGGGCGGGGATACGCAGTATTTT. This codes for CASGPLGGDTQYF.

This chain uses TRBV18 with TRBJ2-7; 9 nucleotides align to TRBD1. Trimming cost V 0 bases and J 1 base; bases outside gene matches: 1. Germline CDR1 reads KGHSH; CDR2 reads LQKENI. The CDR3 is made up of 15 amino acids. The CDR3 reads CASSPPGQGSYEQYF. CDR3 nucleotides: TGTGCCAGCTCACCACCGGGACAGGGATCCTACGAGCAGTACTTC.

V usage is TRBV6-6 and J usage is TRBJ2-2; D perhaps matches TRBD2 (6 bases). Germline CDR1 reads MNHNY; CDR2 reads SVGAGI (reference sequence). Trimming cost V 2 bases and J 7 bases, with 14 bases left between them. The CDR3 has 15 amino acids. As DNA, the CDR3 is TGTGCCAGCAGTTACCCCGGGCGGGGTGGCGGGGAGCTGTTTTTT. Protein sequence: CASSYPGRGGGELFF.

This clone has only one observation. This rearrangement joins TRBV10-3 to TRBJ1-2; 7 bases map to TRBD1. Looked up from germline, CDR1 is ENHRY and CDR2 is SYGVKD. The CDR3 loop spans 13 amino acids. The V gene end was trimmed by 2 bases and the J gene end by 6 bases; junction bases not matched to a gene: 3. CDR3 sequence reads: CAISEGTVHGYTF. The DNA for the CDR3 is TGTGCCATCAGTGAGGGGACAGTCCATGGCTACACCTTC.

The count of this clone is one. This chain links TRBV19 with TRBJ1-2; 7 bases are shared with TRBD1. Trimming removed 5 bases from V and 2 bases from J; junction bases left unmatched: 11. The CDR3 has 16 amino acids. Germline V lookup: CDR1 LNHDA, CDR2 SQIVND (reference sequence). CDR3 in DNA: TGTGCCAGTAGTTTCGGGACAGCTCTCCCGAACTATGGCTACACCTTC. It specifies CASSFGTALPNYGYTF.

This clone was observed a few times. The chain combines TRBV7-9 with TRBJ2-6; D might be TRBD1 (5 bases). Germline lookup yields CDR1 SEHNR and CDR2 FQNEAQ (reference sequence). Trimming removed 4 bases at V and 1 base at J, with 17 bases between. The CDR3 runs to 18 residues. The CDR3 DNA sequence: TGTGCCAGCAGCTCCGCCGTGGACACAGTTTCTGGGGCCAACGTCCTGACTTTC. This codes for CASSSAVDTVSGANVLTF.

The chain is built from TRBV4-1 and TRBJ1-6; D is unresolved. Trimming took 0 bases from V and 9 from J, leaving 9 bases between them. CDR1 and CDR2 from the germline V gene are MGHRA and YSYEKL. CDR3 length: 14 amino acids. CDR3 residues: CASSQDYDPSPLHF. The CDR3 DNA reads as TGCGCCAGCAGCCAAGACTACGATCCTTCACCCCTCCACTTT.

The rearrangement uses TRBV7-4 and TRBJ2-1; 8 nucleotides match TRBD1. The CDR3 has 14 residues. Per germline, CDR1 SGHVT and CDR2 SQSDAQ. Trimming took 5 bases from V and 7 from J; bases not matched to a gene: 7. The CDR3 is CASSHPDRVNEQFF. In DNA, the CDR3 is TGTGCCAGCAGCCATCCGGACAGGGTGAATGAGCAGTTCTTC.

This clone has only one observation. The V and J genes are TRBV10-3 and TRBJ1-5; possibly TRBD1 for D (6 bases). This CDR3 region has 14 residues. The V gene lost 3 bases and the J gene lost 6 bases, with 12 bases spanning the gap. CDR1 is ENHRY, CDR2 SYGVKD, per germline. The CDR3 bases are TGTGCCATCAGTGAAGCCCAGGGGACTCAGCCCCAGCATTTT. Protein: CAISEAQGTQPQHF.